The entry below gives a single TCR beta chain sequence along with its context. The PCR used 60 Vbeta and 13 Jbeta primers. The table came from immunoSEQ multiplex PCR; TCRdb's copy has only in-frame clones and leaves some out. The sample contains about 140,000 clones, about 75% of which appear only once. The data derive from a study of cytomegalovirus exposure and HLA in healthy donors. Trimming left V 4 bases short and J 2 bases short, with 18 bases between. Germline CDR1 and CDR2: SGHNT and YYREEE (reference sequence). The CDR3 extends over 17 amino acids. The TCR was taken from a man aged 35-49 years in good health and CMV-seronegative. The V gene is TRBV5-4, the J gene TRBJ2-2; the D gene is possibly TRBD2 (5 bases). Specimen: PBMCs. The CDR3 DNA reads as TGTGCCAGCAGCCCGTCATTTCCGGGGATTAACACCGGGGAGCTGTTTTTT. This translates into CASSPSFPGINTGELFF. The full variable domain, rest sourced from reference TRBV5-4 and TRBJ2-2, is ETGVTQSPTHLIKTRGQQVTLRCSSQSGHNTVSWYQQALGQGPQFIFQYYREEENGRGNFPPRFSGLQFPNYSSELNVNALELDDSALYLCASSPSFPGINTGELFFGEGSRLTVL.